Included here is one T cell receptor (beta chain) sequence, with context. What it recognizes is unknown. The data originate from a study of OX40 agonist ivuxolimab in advanced cancers. Notes on the study in general: More expanded clones were found, on average, in CD8+ than in CD4+ T cells.

Germline V gene lookup returns CDR1 SGHRS and CDR2 YFSETQ. Unmatched junction bases numbered 8, after V lost 2 bases and J lost 6 bases. The length of the CDR3 is 15 residues. The repertoire was sequenced with immunoSEQ multiplex PCR; TCRdb's copy has only in-frame clones and lacks some. The top ten hold around 1.1% of the sample, which has 65,000 to 75,000 clones, roughly nine tenths seen once. The TCR was taken from an adult with an advanced solid tumor such as melanoma, head and neck, liver or kidney cancer. The rearrangement uses TRBV5-1 and TRBJ2-1; 7 nucleotides line up with TRBD2. This material consisted of CD4+ or CD8+ T cells sorted from blood, taken in a trial of the OX40 agonist ivuxolimab. This CDR3 reads CASSLYGERGNEQFF. DNA of the CDR3: TGCGCCAGCAGCTTATACGGGGAGCGGGGCAATGAGCAGTTCTTC.